Below, 2 T cell receptor beta chains from the same sample are listed, as sequenced in a study of cytomegalovirus exposure and HLA in healthy donors. Clones were sequenced by immunoSEQ multiplex PCR, and TCRdb holds only the in-frame ones, with some missing. The data hold 150,000 to 200,000 clones, with roughly 85% observed a single time. Material: PBMCs. The receptors were sampled from a man younger than 35 in good health and CMV-seropositive.

The J gene is TRBJ1-4, the V gene TRBV6-5, with D hard to call. This CDR3 is 10 amino acids long. The V gene's germline CDR1 is MNHEY and CDR2 SVGAGI. The V end lost 4 bases, the J end lost 15 bases, and 9 bases lay between the germline ends. CDR3 sequence (DNA): TGTGCCAGCAGTTTCCGGGAGGTGTTTTTT. The encoded protein is CASSFREVFF.

This chain links TRBV6-5 with TRBJ2-1; 10 nucleotides agree with TRBD2. CDR1 and CDR2 from the germline V gene are MNHEY and SVGAGI. CDR3 length: 15 amino acids. The ends lost 4 bases at V and 7 bases at J; junction bases unmatched: 7. The CDR3 loop reads CASSLSGRARNEQFF. The CDR3 DNA is TGTGCCAGCAGTTTAAGCGGGAGGGCCCGGAATGAGCAGTTCTTC.